This record covers a single TCR beta chain. What it recognizes is unknown. This record belongs to a study of shared clonotypes between healthy human individuals. Per the original methods: In the immunoSEQ data, sequences were junction-only and lacked quality scores, so filtering differed. Clones were sequenced by immunoSEQ multiplex PCR, and TCRdb holds only the in-frame ones, with some missing. V and J calls and clone size follow that table, whereas D and trimming were derived from the DNA. Here the sample spans 550,000 to 800,000 clones, under 80% being singletons. The study, taken as a whole, reports: Naive subsets usually exceeded memory subsets in estimated richness. It was only blood that was sampled, and tissue repertoires likely differ.

This clonotype was obtained from a woman in her 30s in good health. Sequenced: memory CD4+ T cells sorted from blood. As to subset: CD45RA-negative fraction.

The CDR3 reads CASKDRGTDTQYF. The CDR3 bases are TGTGCCAGCAAGGACAGGGGCACAGATACGCAGTATTTT. The V gene is TRBV5-6, the J gene TRBJ2-3, with 8 positions matching TRBD1. The germline CDR1 and CDR2 sequences are SGHDT and YYEEEE. With V trimmed by 6 bases and J by 1 base, 1 base remained unmatched. The CDR3 totals 13 residues.